The present T cell receptor (beta chain) was sequenced within a study of early T cells in non-severe SARS-CoV-2 infection (TCRdb year 2021). Looking at the study overall: Because TCR sequencing relied on bulk RNA taken from unsorted whole blood, pairing of alpha and beta chains was not possible. What the work shows at the level of the full study, not this receptor alone: VDJdb matching was skewed toward anti-spike CD8 responses, so virus-specific expansions were likely underestimated and private and CD4 specificities were missed.

This was a case-control study nested in a cohort of healthcare workers in London, UK, who had nasopharyngeal swab PCR tests and blood samples taken every week. Between 23 and 31 March 2020, the week of the UK lockdown, healthcare workers were enrolled and then followed up weekly for as long as 16 weeks. The library came from 5' RACE. For sequencing, a NextSeq 500 was employed. Unique molecular identifiers were attached to individual cDNA molecules in the TCR library protocol so that sequencing error and PCR bias could be corrected. Both TCR alpha and beta chains were sequenced, and tight co-correlation was observed between alpha and beta sequence abundances in each sample. The paper's processing steps were these. Decombinator V4 was used to annotate TCR sequences for V gene, J gene and CDR3. TCRs were defined as expanded if a significant change between any two time points was detected under a Poisson model with p below 0.0001. Abundances of TCRs were expressed as counts per million after normalisation to the total number of TCRs sequenced in each sample. MAIT TCRs were defined by TRAV1-2 paired with TRAJ12, TRAJ20 or TRAJ33, and iNKT TCRs by TRAV10 paired with TRAJ18. VDJdb, accessed 1 November 2021, was searched for CMV, EBV and SARS-CoV-2 annotated TCRs, with TCRs annotated for multiple antigens excluded. The public reads were quality trimmed at Q25 with fastp and then assembled into clones with MiXCR by TCRdb, keeping productive beta chains. Every entry covers one CDR3 protein and lists the most common genes and DNA from its rows. The V and J calls here are based on TCRdb, not the publication. This sample lists tens of thousands of distinct CDR3 sequences; under 6.5% were detected once. Roughly 4.9% of the sample is in the top ten clones.

This clonotype was counted a few times. What this receptor recognizes is not known. It has no much larger one-base neighbor in the sample; base qualities were not kept. From the cysteine up to the phenylalanine, the CDR3 has a length of 15 residues. Only the CDR3 portion is preserved as DNA: 45 bases, with reading frame beginning at the first base. V gives up 5 bases and J gives up 0 bases, and the segment between their germline ends measures 11 bases. This sequence uses TRBV12-3 or TRBV12-4 and TRBJ2-1; a tentative D match to TRBD2 spans 5 bases. This sequence originates from an adult who was a healthcare worker with PCR-confirmed SARS-CoV-2 infection or an uninfected control (not recorded which). Sequenced material: whole blood. CDR3 loop: CASSRTLSSYNEQFF. In nucleotides, the sequence is TGTGCCAGCAGTAGGACTTTGAGCTCCTACAATGAGCAGTTCTTC.